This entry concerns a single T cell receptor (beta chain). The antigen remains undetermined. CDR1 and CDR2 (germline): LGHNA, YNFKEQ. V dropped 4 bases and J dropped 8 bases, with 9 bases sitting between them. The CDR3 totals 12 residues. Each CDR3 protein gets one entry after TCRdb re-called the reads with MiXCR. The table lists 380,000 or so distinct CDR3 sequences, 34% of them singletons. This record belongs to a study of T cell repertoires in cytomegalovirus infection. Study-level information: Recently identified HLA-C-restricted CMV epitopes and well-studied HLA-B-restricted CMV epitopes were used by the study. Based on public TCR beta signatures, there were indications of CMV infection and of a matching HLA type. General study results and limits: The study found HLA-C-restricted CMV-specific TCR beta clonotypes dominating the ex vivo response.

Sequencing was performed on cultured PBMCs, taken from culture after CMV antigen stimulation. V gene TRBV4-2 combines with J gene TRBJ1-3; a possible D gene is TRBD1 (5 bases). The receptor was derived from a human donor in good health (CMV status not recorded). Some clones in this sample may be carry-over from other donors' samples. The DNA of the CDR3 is TGTGCCAGCAGCCCCGGGGGGGACACCATATATTTT. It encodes CASSPGGDTIYF.